The sequence of this T cell receptor beta chain was determined in a study of cytomegalovirus exposure and HLA in healthy donors (dated by TCRdb to the late 2010s). For the wider study: According to an earlier analysis of 587 of the donors, roughly 180 million T cells yielded roughly 100 million unique TCR beta sequences and more than 250 Gb of sequence data. Every discovery cohort repertoire had been produced on one sequencing platform. A later genetic analysis used genome-wide SNP genotypes for about 65% of the 666 donors, treating that subset as a discovery cohort. To predict cytomegalovirus infection status, the study combined high-throughput TCR immunosequencing, statistical association of individual TCRs with disease status, and machine learning. An early release that covered roughly 600 HLA-typed donors contained approximately 300 gigabases of sequencing data and approximately 85 million unique TCR sequences. The later analysis used no new phenotypic data to find candidate immune exposures, relying instead on TCR beta sequences and their occurrence across donors. Of the approximately 400 genotyped donors, roughly 76% were placed in the genetic ancestry cluster associated with self-reported Caucasian donors. Across 300 to 400 genotyped donors of the cohort, an average of roughly 200,000 unique TCR beta nucleotide sequences per donor were sequenced, and roughly a sixth of those sequences were non-productive. Along with the approximately 620-subject first cohort, a separate validation cohort of more than 90 different subjects was used. A few DR-DQ haplotypes were treated as single units for association and clustering because of strong linkage in the cohort. Both class I and class II loci were covered by HLA typing, at four-digit resolution. The study aimed to test whether signatures of past pathogen exposure could be identified by cataloging public T cell receptors. The number of donors typed differed by locus, with roughly 620-630 for A, B, C, DRB1 and DQB1, approximately 500 for DQA1, about 610 for DPA1, and around 430 for DPB1. In an earlier analysis of 500 to 650 of the donors, high-throughput TCR beta sequencing was used to judge whether each TCR beta V gene segment behaved as functional or pseudogenic. The study used immunosequencing to profile the T cell repertoires of around 600 subjects and linked those repertoires to cytomegalovirus serostatus. Donor age, sex, ethnicity and CMV serostatus were collected together with the repertoire data. To study patterns of TCR occurrence, a later analysis re-analyzed previously published TCR beta repertoires from hundreds of donors and added high-resolution HLA genotyping. Overall results and qualifications from the work: A total of around 150 TCR beta chains were listed by the study as associated with cytomegalovirus. A further reported finding was that TCR beta sequences accurately predicted the HLA-A and HLA-B alleles for most subjects in the first cohort. A later analysis reported that several top co-occurrence clusters appeared linked to parvovirus B19, influenza, CMV and Epstein-Barr virus. V-gene and J-gene trimming of TCR beta chains was associated with a missense DCLRE1C variant in a later genetic analysis, and the association was replicated in an independent cohort. A later analysis found that TCR association rates varied across HLA loci, with DRB1 alleles showing the most associated TCRs and HLA-C alleles the fewest. The presence/absence analyses assumed that sequencing depth was roughly uniform across donors, and that assumption may not be true. In a later genetic analysis, fewer N-insertions in productive TCRs were reported among donors in an Asian-associated ancestry cluster than the approximately 670-donor mean. In a later analysis, HLA-associated TCR beta chains showed more clonal expansion and lower generation probabilities than non-associated chains that were equally common. Only TCR beta chains were sequenced in this cohort, and the absence of alpha or paired-chain data limited detectable features. Specific HLA alleles were associated with around 18,000 TCR beta sequences at a false discovery rate of 0.05 in a later analysis. According to a later analysis, most CMV-associated TCR beta chains appeared to be HLA-restricted, and the HLA associations seemed to be driven largely by CMV exposure. Correlated functional status among segregating V segments might reflect linkage disequilibrium, but an unknown experimental factor could not be ruled out. A few of the identified cytomegalovirus-associated TCR beta chains were confirmed in vitro to be specific for cytomegalovirus antigens. Immune exposure information for the cohort was limited to CMV serostatus. Because HLA typing was unavailable for some donors at each locus, only the typed subset was used in association tests. Most TCR sequences were observed very rarely across donors, whereas some public TCRs were present in many individuals. The sequencing pipeline was judged likely to have produced a cluster of highly shared sequence variants as a technical artifact. Broadly in line with IMGT annotations, most TCR beta V segments showed up in productive rearrangements about 87% or about 30% of the time in an earlier analysis of several hundred of the donors. The classifier was reported to diagnose cytomegalovirus status with high specificity and sensitivity in both the original and validation cohorts. Because the 87-base-pair reads could not distinguish some IMGT-functional V segments, including TRBV6-2 and TRBV6-3, those segments were excluded. The authors suggested that the approach could potentially be extended to other disease states and immunological phenotypes. Because counts were too low, roughly 16 rarely observed V segments, including chromosome 9 orphons, were excluded from the earlier analysis of under 650 of the donors. When HLA alleles, especially DR and DQ, strongly co-occurred, TCR associations were difficult to assign to individual alleles.

Spanning cysteine to phenylalanine, the CDR3 consists of 15 amino acids. The DNA shown is the 45-base CDR3, in frame from base 1. The germline V gene supplies CDR1 SGHTA and CDR2 FQGTGA. Germline trimming: 1 base from V, 8 bases from J; junction bases outside gene matches: 6. The cohort comprised 550 to 700 healthy bone marrow donors. All cohort members were sampled while nominally healthy, although unrecorded immune exposures were likely present. The donor tested CMV seropositive, placing the donor among the roughly 300 seropositive members of the cohort. A peripheral blood sample was provided by each donor, and peripheral blood mononuclear cells were used for TCR beta sequencing. Genomic DNA was extracted from the blood cell samples with the Qiagen DNeasy Blood Extraction Kit. Library construction relied on the immunoSEQ multiplex PCR assay. For the multiplex PCR, a mixture combining 60 forward primers for TCR Vbeta segments and 13 reverse primers for TCR Jbeta segments was used. The CDR3 region of rearranged TCR beta genes was amplified from genomic DNA with a multiplex PCR assay. Amplified TCR beta libraries were sequenced as 87-base-pair reads on the Illumina HiSeq System. The original pipeline was this. Across the 670 or so repertoires, a later analysis counted 78 million or so unique TCR beta chains, approximately 12 million of which were shared by at least two donors. To remove PCR and sequencing errors, raw reads were error-corrected and collapsed into unique sequences using a nearest-neighbor algorithm that merged closely related sequences. V, D and J gene segments were assigned by aligning CDR3 sequences to IMGT reference sequences. For a sequence to be retained, at least a six-nucleotide match to both a V gene segment and a J gene segment was required. A rearrangement was called productive if the CDR3 had no stop codons and remained in frame with V and J, and every other rearrangement was called non-productive. CDR3 was defined by IMGT convention, running from the second conserved V-encoded cysteine to the conserved J-encoded phenylalanine. In an earlier analysis of roughly 610 of the donors, sequences lacking an unambiguous match to a single V gene segment were excluded. In an earlier analysis of approximately 550 of the donors, V segments were called functional above 56.7% productive rearrangements and were called segregating when the between-donor standard deviation exceeded 5%. A statistical classification framework was developed to diagnose cytomegalovirus status using the catalog of TCR beta chain sequences. V and J gene assignment, in a later analysis, came from comparing TCR nucleotide sequences with IMGT/GENE-DB human TR gene sequences. The TCRdist pipeline was used in a later analysis to assign CDR3 sequences and most-parsimonious VDJ recombination scenarios. In a later analysis, each TCR beta chain was defined by its CDR3 amino acid sequence together with its V-gene family, and reads without a unique V-gene family were excluded. A later analysis removed several hundred highly shared, low-generation-probability nucleotide sequences to deal with suspected cross-contamination and a sequencing artifact. For each public chain, a later analysis derived a clonal expansion index from normalized ranks of inferred template counts within each repertoire. In a later analysis, generation probabilities were computed using a VDJ recombination model fitted to out-of-frame rearrangements, and the results were checked against IGoR. Hypergeometric tests were used in a later analysis to score TCR-TCR, TCR-HLA and TCR-CMV co-occurrence, with a repertoire-size bias correction applied to the TCR pairs. False discovery rates were estimated in a later analysis by permuting HLA or CMV assignments 20 times. In a later analysis, co-occurring TCRs were grouped using DBSCAN, and TCRdist sequence similarity was added for clustering within HLA-allele-positive subsets. Repertoires with fewer than 30,000 or more than 120,000 public chains were left out of co-occurrence clustering, as were about 5 repertoires with anomalous nucleotide sharing. The table comes from immuneACCESS by way of TCRdb, which keeps in-frame sequences with V and J called. Part of the clones is missing from these tables; in studies checked, under half for an unresolved V gene and the rest for unknown reasons. That table gives V, J and clone size, and the DNA gave D and trimming. The table for this sample lists about 120,000 clones; 79% of them were counted only once. The ten largest clones add up to 4% to 5.5% of the sample.

On this clone: Its antigen is unknown. Base qualities are missing; no much larger clone stands one base away.

The sequence was obtained from a man in his thirties or forties in good health and CMV-seropositive. The sequencing input was PBMCs. This chain joins TRBV7-3 to TRBJ1-1, with 11 bases in between that match TRBD1. The CDR3 is CASSLMGTGGSEAFF. The nucleotides read TGTGCCAGCAGCTTAATGGGGACAGGGGGGTCGGAAGCTTTCTTT.